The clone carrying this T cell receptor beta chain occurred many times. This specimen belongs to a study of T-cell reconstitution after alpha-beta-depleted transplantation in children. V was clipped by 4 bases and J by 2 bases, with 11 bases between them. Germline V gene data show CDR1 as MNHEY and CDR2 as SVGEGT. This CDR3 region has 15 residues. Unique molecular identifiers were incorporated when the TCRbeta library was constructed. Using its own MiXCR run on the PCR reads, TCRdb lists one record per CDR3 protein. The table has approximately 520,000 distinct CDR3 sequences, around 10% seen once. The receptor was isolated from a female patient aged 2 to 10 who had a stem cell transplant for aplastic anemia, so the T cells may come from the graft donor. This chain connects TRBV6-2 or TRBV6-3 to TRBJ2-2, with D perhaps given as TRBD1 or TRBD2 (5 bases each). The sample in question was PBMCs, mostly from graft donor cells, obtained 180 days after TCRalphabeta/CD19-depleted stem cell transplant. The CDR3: CASSFRDPNTGELFF. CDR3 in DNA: TGTGCCAGCAGTTTCCGGGACCCCAACACCGGGGAGCTGTTTTTT.